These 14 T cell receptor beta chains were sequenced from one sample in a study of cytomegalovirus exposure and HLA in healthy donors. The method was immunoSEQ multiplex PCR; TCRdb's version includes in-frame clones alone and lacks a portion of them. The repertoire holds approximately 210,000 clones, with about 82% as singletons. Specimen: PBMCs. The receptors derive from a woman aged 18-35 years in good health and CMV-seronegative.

CDR3: CASSPAGQGVYEQYF. Here the CDR3 DNA reads TGTGCCAGCTCACCCGCGGGACAGGGAGTCTACGAGCAGTACTTC. The chain couples TRBV18 to TRBJ2-7, with 9 nucleotides matching TRBD1. Germline CDR1 is KGHSH and CDR2 is LQKENI. The CDR3 contains 15 residues. Germline trimming cut 3 bases from V and 3 bases from J; bases unmatched to any gene: 6.

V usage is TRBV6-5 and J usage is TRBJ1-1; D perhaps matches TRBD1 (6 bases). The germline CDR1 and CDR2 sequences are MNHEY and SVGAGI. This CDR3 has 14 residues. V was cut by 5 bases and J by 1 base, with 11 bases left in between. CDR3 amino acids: CASSRGQKNTEAFF. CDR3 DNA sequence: TGTGCCAGCAGTCGGGGACAAAAGAACACTGAAGCTTTCTTT.

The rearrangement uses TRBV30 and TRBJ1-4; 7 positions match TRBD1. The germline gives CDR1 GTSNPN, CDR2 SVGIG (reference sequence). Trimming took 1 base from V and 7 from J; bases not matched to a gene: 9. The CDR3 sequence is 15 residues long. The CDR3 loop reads CAWSGKQGIREKLFF. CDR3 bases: TGTGCCTGGAGTGGCAAACAGGGGATCCGTGAAAAACTGTTTTTT.

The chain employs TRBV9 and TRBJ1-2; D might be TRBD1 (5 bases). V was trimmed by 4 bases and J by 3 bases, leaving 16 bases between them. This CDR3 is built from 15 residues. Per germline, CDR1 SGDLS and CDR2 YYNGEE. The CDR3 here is CASSRDGGKDYGYTF. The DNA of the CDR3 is TGTGCCAGCAGCCGGGACGGGGGGAAGGACTATGGCTACACCTTC.

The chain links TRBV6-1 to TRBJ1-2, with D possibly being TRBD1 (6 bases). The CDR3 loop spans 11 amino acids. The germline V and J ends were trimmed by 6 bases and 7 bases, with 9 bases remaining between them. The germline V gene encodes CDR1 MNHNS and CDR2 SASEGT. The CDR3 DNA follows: TGTGCCAGCAGACAGGGTTTTGGCTACACCTTC. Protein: CASRQGFGYTF.

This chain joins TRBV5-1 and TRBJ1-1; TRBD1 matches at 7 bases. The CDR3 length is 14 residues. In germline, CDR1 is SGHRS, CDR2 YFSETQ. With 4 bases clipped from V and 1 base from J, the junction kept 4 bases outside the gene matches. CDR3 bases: TGCGCCAGCAGCGTGGGACAGACGAACACTGAAGCTTTCTTT. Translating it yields CASSVGQTNTEAFF.

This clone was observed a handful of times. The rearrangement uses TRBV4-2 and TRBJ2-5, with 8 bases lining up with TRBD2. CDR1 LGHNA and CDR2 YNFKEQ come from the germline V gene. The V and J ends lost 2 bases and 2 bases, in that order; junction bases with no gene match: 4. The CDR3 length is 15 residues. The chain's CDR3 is CASSQTTSGQETQYF. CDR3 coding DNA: TGTGCCAGCAGCCAAACAACTAGCGGACAAGAGACCCAGTACTTC.

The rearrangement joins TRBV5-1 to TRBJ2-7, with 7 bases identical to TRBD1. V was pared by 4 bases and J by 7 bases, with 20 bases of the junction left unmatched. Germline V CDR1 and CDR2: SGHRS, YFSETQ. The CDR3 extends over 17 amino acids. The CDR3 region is CASSPTRQGVGLREQYF. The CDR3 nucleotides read TGCGCCAGCAGCCCAACTCGACAGGGCGTAGGCCTACGAGAGCAGTACTTC.

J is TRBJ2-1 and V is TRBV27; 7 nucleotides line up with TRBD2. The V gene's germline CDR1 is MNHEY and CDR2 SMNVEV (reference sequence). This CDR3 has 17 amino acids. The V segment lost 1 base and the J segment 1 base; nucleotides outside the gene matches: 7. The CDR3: CASSLLGLGGSYNEQFF. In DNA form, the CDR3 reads TGTGCCAGCAGTTTATTAGGACTGGGGGGGTCCTACAATGAGCAGTTCTTC.

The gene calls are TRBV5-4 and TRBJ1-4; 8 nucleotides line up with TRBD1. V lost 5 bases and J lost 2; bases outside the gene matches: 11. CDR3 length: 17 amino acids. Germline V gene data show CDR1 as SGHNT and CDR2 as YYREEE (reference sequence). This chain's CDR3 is CASSSQGAIVTNEKLFF. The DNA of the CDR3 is TGTGCCAGCAGTTCCCAGGGGGCCATCGTTACTAATGAAAAACTGTTTTTT.

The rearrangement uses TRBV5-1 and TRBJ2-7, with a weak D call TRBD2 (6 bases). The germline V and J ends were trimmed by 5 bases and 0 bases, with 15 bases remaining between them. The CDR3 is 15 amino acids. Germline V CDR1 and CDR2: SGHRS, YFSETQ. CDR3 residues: CASRTGDGSSYEQYF. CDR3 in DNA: TGCGCCAGCAGGACGGGGGACGGGAGCTCCTACGAGCAGTACTTC.

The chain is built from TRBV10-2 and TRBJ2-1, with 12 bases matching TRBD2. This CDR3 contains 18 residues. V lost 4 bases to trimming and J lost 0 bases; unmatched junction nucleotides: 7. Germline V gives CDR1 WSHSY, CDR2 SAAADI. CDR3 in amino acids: CASSVASGRASSYNEQFF. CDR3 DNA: TGCGCCAGCAGTGTGGCTAGCGGGAGGGCGAGCTCCTACAATGAGCAGTTCTTC.

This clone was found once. The CDR3 nucleotides read TGTGCCAGCAGCTTAGGGGACTACTATGGCTACACCTTC. Its protein is CASSLGDYYGYTF. J is TRBJ1-2 and V is TRBV11-2; D might be TRBD1 (5 bases). The germline CDR1 and CDR2 sequences are SGHAT and FQNNGV. The CDR3 spans 13 residues. Trimming took 1 base from V and 3 from J, leaving 6 bases between them.

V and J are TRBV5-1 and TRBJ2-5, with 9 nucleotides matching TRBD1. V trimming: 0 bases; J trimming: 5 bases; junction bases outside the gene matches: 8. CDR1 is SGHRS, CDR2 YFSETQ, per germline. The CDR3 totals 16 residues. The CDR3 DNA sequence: TGCGCCAGCAGCTTGGGTGGGACAGGGAGGATGGAGACCCAGTACTTC. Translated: CASSLGGTGRMETQYF.